The source of this T cell receptor (beta chain) is a study of cytomegalovirus exposure and HLA in healthy donors. Germline V CDR1 and CDR2: PRHDT, FYEKMQ (reference sequence). The CDR3 length is 13 residues. Germline trimming cut 3 bases from V and 7 bases from J; bases unmatched to any gene: 5. Both 60 Vbeta primers and 13 Jbeta primers went into the PCR. Sequencing used immunoSEQ multiplex PCR; TCRdb keeps in-frame clones, though not all of them. This table holds about 170,000 clones, around 76% found once. This sequence joins TRBV13 and TRBJ1-1, with TRBD1 identical over 7 bases. Sequences were obtained from PBMCs. The sequence derives from a female donor in good health and CMV-seronegative. CDR3 region: CASSFEGAGEAFF. In nucleotides, the CDR3 is TGTGCCAGCAGCTTCGAGGGGGCGGGTGAAGCTTTCTTT.